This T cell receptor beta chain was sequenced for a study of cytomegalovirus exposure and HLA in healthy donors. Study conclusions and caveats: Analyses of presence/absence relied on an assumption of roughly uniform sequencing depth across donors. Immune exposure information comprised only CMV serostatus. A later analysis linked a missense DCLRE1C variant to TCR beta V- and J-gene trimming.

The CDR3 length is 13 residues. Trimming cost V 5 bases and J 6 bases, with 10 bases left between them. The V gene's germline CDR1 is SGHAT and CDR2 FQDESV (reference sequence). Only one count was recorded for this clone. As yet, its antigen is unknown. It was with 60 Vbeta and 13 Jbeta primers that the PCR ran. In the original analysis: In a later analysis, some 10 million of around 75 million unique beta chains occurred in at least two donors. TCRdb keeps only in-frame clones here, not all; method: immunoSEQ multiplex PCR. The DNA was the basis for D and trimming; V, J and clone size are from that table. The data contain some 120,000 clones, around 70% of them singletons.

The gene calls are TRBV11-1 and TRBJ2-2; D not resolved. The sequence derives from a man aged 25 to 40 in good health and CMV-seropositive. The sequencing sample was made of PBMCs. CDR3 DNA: TGTGCCAGCAGCCCCGACTCCTCCGGGGAGCTGTTTTTT. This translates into CASSPDSSGELFF.